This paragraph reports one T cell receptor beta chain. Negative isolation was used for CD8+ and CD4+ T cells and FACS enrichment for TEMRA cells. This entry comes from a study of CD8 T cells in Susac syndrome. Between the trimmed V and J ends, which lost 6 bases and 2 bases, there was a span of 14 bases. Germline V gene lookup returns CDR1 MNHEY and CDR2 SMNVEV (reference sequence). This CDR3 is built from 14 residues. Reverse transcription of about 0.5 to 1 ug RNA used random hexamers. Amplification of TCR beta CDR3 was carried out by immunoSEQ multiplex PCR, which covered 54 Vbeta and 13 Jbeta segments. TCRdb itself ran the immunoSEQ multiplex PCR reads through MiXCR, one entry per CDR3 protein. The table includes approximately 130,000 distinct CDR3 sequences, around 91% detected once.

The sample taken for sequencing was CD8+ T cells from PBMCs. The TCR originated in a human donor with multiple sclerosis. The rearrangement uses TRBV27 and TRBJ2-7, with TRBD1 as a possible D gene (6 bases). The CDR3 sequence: CASSTGSPTYEQYF. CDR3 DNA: TGTGCCAGCAGCACAGGGTCCCCAACCTACGAGCAGTACTTC.